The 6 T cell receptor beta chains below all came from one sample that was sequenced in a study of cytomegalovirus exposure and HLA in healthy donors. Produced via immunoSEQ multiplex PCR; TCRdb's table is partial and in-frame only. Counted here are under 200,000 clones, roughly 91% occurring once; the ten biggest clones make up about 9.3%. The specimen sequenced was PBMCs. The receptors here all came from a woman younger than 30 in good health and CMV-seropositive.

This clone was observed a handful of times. As DNA, the CDR3 is TGTGCCAGTAGTGGGGGAGGACTTGTTGGAAACACCATATATTTT. Translation gives CASSGGGLVGNTIYF. The chain uses TRBV19 and TRBJ1-3; D may be TRBD1 (5 bases). Between the trimmed V and J ends, which lost 5 bases and 3 bases, there was a span of 14 bases. The CDR3 has 15 amino acids. From germline, CDR1 is LNHDA and CDR2 SQIVND (reference sequence).

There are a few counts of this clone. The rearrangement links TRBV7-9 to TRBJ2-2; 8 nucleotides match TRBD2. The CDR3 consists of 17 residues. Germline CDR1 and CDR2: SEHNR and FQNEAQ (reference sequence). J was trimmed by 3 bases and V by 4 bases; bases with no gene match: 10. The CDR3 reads CASSSRGGARDTGELFF. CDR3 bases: TGTGCCAGCAGCTCCCGGGGGGGGGCGCGGGACACCGGGGAGCTGTTTTTT.

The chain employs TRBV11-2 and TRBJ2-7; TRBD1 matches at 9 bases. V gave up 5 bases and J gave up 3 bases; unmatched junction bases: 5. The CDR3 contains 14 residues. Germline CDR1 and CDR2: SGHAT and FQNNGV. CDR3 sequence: CASSPGQGNYEQYF. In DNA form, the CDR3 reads TGTGCCAGCAGCCCAGGACAGGGGAACTACGAGCAGTACTTC. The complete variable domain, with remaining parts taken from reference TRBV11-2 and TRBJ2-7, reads EAGVAQSPRYKIIEKRQSVAFWCNPISGHATLYWYQQILGQGPKLLIQFQNNGVVDDSQLPKDRFSAERLKGVDSTLKIQPAKLEDSAVYLCASSPGQGNYEQYFGPGTRLTVT.

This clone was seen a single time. The DNA for the CDR3 is TGTGCCAGCAGTGCCGATATGGGACAGGGGCACGGCTACACCTTC. It is translated as CASSADMGQGHGYTF. The chain recombines TRBV6-4 with TRBJ1-2; 10 bases line up with TRBD1. CDR3 length: 15 amino acids. With 4 bases clipped from V and 8 bases from J, the junction kept 10 bases outside the gene matches. CDR1 is MRHNA, CDR2 SNTAGT, per germline.

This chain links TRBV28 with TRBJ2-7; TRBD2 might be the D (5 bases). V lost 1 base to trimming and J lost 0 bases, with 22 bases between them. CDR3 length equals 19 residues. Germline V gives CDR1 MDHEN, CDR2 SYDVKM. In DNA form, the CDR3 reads TGTGCCAGCAGTTTATATCCCCCCGAGTGGGGAGAACACTCCTACGAGCAGTACTTC. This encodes CASSLYPPEWGEHSYEQYF.

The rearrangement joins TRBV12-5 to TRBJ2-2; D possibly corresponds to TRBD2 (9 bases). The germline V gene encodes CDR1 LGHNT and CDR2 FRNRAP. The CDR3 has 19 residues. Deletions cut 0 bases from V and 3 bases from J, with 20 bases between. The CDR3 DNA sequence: TGTGCTAGTGGTTTGGTAGACAGGGGACTAGCCTTATACACCGGGGAGCTGTTTTTT. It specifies CASGLVDRGLALYTGELFF.